The 22 T cell receptor beta chains listed next were all sequenced from one sample in a study of OX40 agonist ivuxolimab in advanced cancers. The repertoire was sequenced with immunoSEQ multiplex PCR; TCRdb's copy has only in-frame clones and lacks some. The sample includes around 50,000 clones, 80% to 90% seen only once; the top ten take 0.7% to 0.8%. The source was CD4+ or CD8+ T cells sorted from blood, collected in a trial of the OX40 agonist ivuxolimab. The receptors stem from an adult with an advanced solid tumor such as melanoma, head and neck, liver or kidney cancer.

The chain carries TRBV7-7 and TRBJ1-1, with D uncertain. The CDR3 spans 13 residues. Germline V gene lookup returns CDR1 SSHAT and CDR2 FNYEAQ (reference sequence). V lost 2 bases and J lost 1, with 5 bases in between. The CDR3, as DNA: TGTGCCAGCAGCTTAAGGGAGAACACTGAAGCTTTCTTT. It encodes CASSLRENTEAFF.

This chain uses TRBV5-4 with TRBJ2-5; 7 bases are shared with TRBD2. The better agreement between TRBJ2-7 and the DNA end casts doubt on the J call. This CDR3 is 13 amino acids long. Germline values: CDR1 SGHNT, CDR2 YYREEE (reference sequence). In DNA, the CDR3 is TGTGCCAGCAGCTTGTATGGGGGGGGCGAGCAGTACTTC. This codes for CASSLYGGGEQYF.

V and J are TRBV21-1 and TRBJ1-5; the D call TRBD1 from the table was never checked on the DNA. TRBV21-1 represents a pseudogene. This CDR3 comprises 18 residues. In DNA, the CDR3 is TGTGCCAGCAGATATAAGGGGACAGGGGGAAGTGGCAATCAGCCCCAGCATTTT. Encoded protein: CASRYKGTGGSGNQPQHF.

The chain uses TRBV6-5 and TRBJ2-6, with D unclear. CDR1 is MNHEY and CDR2 is SVGAGI in the germline V gene. The CDR3 totals 14 residues. V was clipped by 5 bases and J by 0 bases, with 5 bases between them. In DNA, the CDR3 is TGTGCCAGCAGTAAGGACTCTGGGGCCAACGTCCTGACTTTC. Translated, it gives CASSKDSGANVLTF.

This clone has just one count. V usage is TRBV10-2 and J usage is TRBJ1-5; D is uncertain. In germline, CDR1 is WSHSY, CDR2 SAAADI. Trimming cost V 0 bases and J 8 bases, with 20 bases left between them. This CDR3 has 17 residues. CDR3 nucleotide sequence: TGCGCCAGCAGTGAGTCTGCAGAGCTTAAGAGCAGAAAGCCCCAGCATTTT. It encodes CASSESAELKSRKPQHF.

V is TRBV7-8 and J is TRBJ2-2; either TRBD1 or TRBD2 may fit D (5 bases each). In germline, CDR1 is SGHVS, CDR2 FQNEAQ. Trimming cost V 5 bases and J 9 bases, with 13 bases left between them. The CDR3 length is 13 residues. The CDR3, as DNA: TGTGCCAGCAGCCGGGACGTCCACCGGGAGCTGTTTTTT. Translated, it gives CASSRDVHRELFF.

This clone has only a few counts. The chain uses TRBV2 and TRBJ2-7; 8 nucleotides match TRBD1. Per the germline V gene, CDR1 is SNHLY and CDR2 is FYNNEI. The J segment lost 5 bases and the V segment lost 3 bases, leaving 6 bases of the junction unmatched. The CDR3 covers 14 residues. The CDR3 nucleotides read TGTGCCAGCAGTGATTGGAACAGGGGGAACGAGCAGTACTTC. It specifies CASSDWNRGNEQYF.

This clone was counted once. This chain connects TRBV27 to TRBJ2-6, with D maybe TRBD2 (6 bases). CDR3 length equals 15 residues. Germline loops: CDR1 MNHEY, CDR2 SMNVEV (reference sequence). Trimming took 5 bases from V and 2 from J, leaving 10 bases between them. In DNA form, the CDR3 reads TGTGCCAGCAGTCCGTCGGGGGCTGGGGCCAACGTCCTGACTTTC. It yields the protein CASSPSGAGANVLTF.

The chain joins TRBV6-5 to TRBJ1-6; no reliable D call. V shed 5 bases and J shed 7 bases, with 9 bases lying between them. The CDR3 runs to 13 residues. The V gene's germline CDR1 is MNHEY and CDR2 SVGAGI. The CDR3 sequence is CASSPRPNSPLHF. As DNA, the CDR3 is TGTGCCAGCAGTCCGCGTCCCAATTCACCCCTCCACTTT.

This clone came up once. This rearrangement joins TRBV7-6 to TRBJ2-5; D tentatively fits TRBD1 or TRBD2 (5 bases each). The CDR3 length is 15 residues. V lost 1 base and J 2 bases, leaving 11 bases between the germline ends. The germline CDR1 and CDR2 sequences are SGHVS and FNYEAQ. DNA for the CDR3: TGTGCCAGCAGCTTAGGACAGAGGGTTCAAGAGACCCAGTACTTC. It yields the protein CASSLGQRVQETQYF.

The rearrangement links TRBV5-1 to TRBJ2-5, with D possibly matching TRBD1 (5 bases). This CDR3 is 13 amino acids long. Germline-derived CDR1 and CDR2 are SGHRS and YFSETQ. The ends were cut back, 0 bases at V and 5 bases at J, with 8 bases in the middle. CDR3 amino acids: CASSLDPGETQYF. In nucleotides, the CDR3 is TGCGCCAGCAGCTTGGACCCAGGGGAGACCCAGTACTTC. Filled out from reference TRBV5-1 and TRBJ2-5, the complete variable domain reads KAGVTQTPRYLIKTRGQQVTLSCSPISGHRSVSWYQQTPGQGLQFLFEYFSETQRNKGNFPGRFSGRQFSNSRSEMNVSTLELGDSALYLCASSLDPGETQYFGPGTRLLVL.

This clone was counted a single time. V is TRBV5-1 and J is TRBJ1-1; D remains ambiguous. Trimming took 0 bases from V and 1 from J, leaving 13 bases between them. The CDR3 covers 16 residues. Germline CDR1 SGHRS, CDR2 YFSETQ. In DNA form, the CDR3 reads TGCGCCAGCAGCTTGGCAGTCTCCCGGACGAACACTGAAGCTTTCTTT. Translated, it gives CASSLAVSRTNTEAFF.

V usage is TRBV9 and J usage is TRBJ2-3; D not resolved. CDR3 size: 12 residues. The V end lost 0 bases, the J end lost 5 bases, and 4 bases lay between the germline ends. From germline, CDR1 is SGDLS and CDR2 YYNGEE. CDR3 sequence (DNA): TGTGCCAGCAGCGTAGACGGAGATACGCAGTATTTT. Its protein is CASSVDGDTQYF. The entire variable domain, with the rest obtained from reference TRBV9 and TRBJ2-3, is as follows: DSGVTQTPKHLITATGQRVTLRCSPRSGDLSVYWYQQSLDQGLQFLIQYYNGEERAKGNILERFSAQQFPDLHSELNLSSLELGDSALYFCASSVDGDTQYFGPGTRLTVL.

The chain carries TRBV19 and TRBJ2-2; D not resolved. Deletions cut 4 bases from V and 5 bases from J, with 8 bases between. The germline V gene has CDR1 LNHDA and CDR2 SQIVND (reference sequence). CDR3 length: 13 amino acids. The CDR3 here is CASSTDWTGELFF. DNA for the CDR3: TGTGCCAGTAGTACAGACTGGACCGGGGAGCTGTTTTTT.

This chain links TRBV10-1 with TRBJ2-1, with a possible D match to TRBD1 (6 bases). Per germline, CDR1 WNHNN and CDR2 SYGVQD (reference sequence). V was pared by 6 bases and J by 3 bases, with 15 bases between. The CDR3 runs to 15 residues. The DNA of the CDR3 is TGCGCCAGCAGCCCCCAAGGGGGATACTACAATGAGCAGTTCTTC. Its translation is CASSPQGGYYNEQFF.

J is TRBJ1-1 and V is TRBV2, with 10 bases identical to TRBD1. The CDR3 totals 15 residues. Germline V gene sequence: CDR1 SNHLY, CDR2 FYNNEI. The junction had 8 bases not matched to a gene; V was cut back by 2 bases and J by 8 bases. The CDR3 DNA reads as TGTGCCAGCAGTGAAAACGACAGGGGGCAATCCGAAGCTTTCTTT. Translation gives CASSENDRGQSEAFF.

J is TRBJ1-4 and V is TRBV9, with TRBD1 as a possible D gene (6 bases). Germline V lookup: CDR1 SGDLS, CDR2 YYNGEE. The CDR3 runs 15 residues. V lost 0 bases to trimming and J lost 7 bases, with 13 bases between them. DNA of the CDR3: TGTGCCAGCAGCGTAGATTCAGGGGCCGGTGAAAAACTGTTTTTT. The encoded protein is CASSVDSGAGEKLFF.

The CDR3 DNA reads as TGTGCCATCAGTGATACTAGCGGGGGGGCAGAGACCCAGTACTTC. Encoded protein: CAISDTSGGAETQYF. This chain connects TRBV10-3 to TRBJ2-5, with 13 bases that match TRBD2. The trim removed 3 bases at V and 4 bases at J, leaving 2 bases unmatched. Germline V gene data show CDR1 as ENHRY and CDR2 as SYGVKD. This CDR3 has 15 residues.

This clone was counted only a few times. The chain uses TRBV5-3 and TRBJ2-3; 11 positions agree with TRBD1. TRBV5-3 carries the ORF label, with uncertain function. CDR3 size: 18 residues. The V gene end was trimmed by 1 base and the J gene end by 1 base; junction bases not matched to a gene: 8. The CDR3 region is CARSLNPDRGRGTDTQYF. The CDR3 DNA sequence: TGTGCCAGAAGCTTGAACCCGGACAGGGGGCGAGGCACAGATACGCAGTATTTT.

This clone was found a few times. This chain joins TRBV4-1 and TRBJ2-5; D may be TRBD1 (6 bases). The germline V and J ends were trimmed by 5 bases and 2 bases, with 15 bases remaining between them. The CDR3 loop spans 15 amino acids. Germline V lookup: CDR1 MGHRA, CDR2 YSYEKL. CDR3 amino acids: CASSEHGTTQETQYF. CDR3 DNA: TGCGCCAGCAGCGAACACGGGACAACACAAGAGACCCAGTACTTC.

The rearrangement links TRBV28 to TRBJ2-5; TRBD1 agrees at 10 bases. The germline V gene has CDR1 MDHEN and CDR2 SYDVKM. This CDR3 has 15 amino acids. J lost 5 bases, V lost 5 bases, and 8 bases had no gene match. The CDR3 DNA follows: TGTGCCAGCAGTGAGTGGACAGGGGGTGGGGAGACCCAGTACTTC. Translating it yields CASSEWTGGGETQYF. Filled out from reference TRBV28 and TRBJ2-5, the complete variable domain reads DVKVTQSSRYLVKRTGEKVFLECVQDMDHENMFWYRQDPGLGLRLIYFSYDVKMKEKGDIPEGYSVSREKKERFSLILESASTNQTSMYLCASSEWTGGGETQYFGPGTRLLVL.

DNA of the CDR3: TGCACCGCTAGGGGAGGGGGAGACACCGGGGAGCTGTTTTTT. This sequence encodes CTARGGGDTGELFF. The J gene is TRBJ2-2, the V gene TRBV29-1; possibly TRBD2 for D (7 bases). Germline-derived CDR1 and CDR2 are SQVTM and ANQGSEA. This CDR3 has 14 amino acids.